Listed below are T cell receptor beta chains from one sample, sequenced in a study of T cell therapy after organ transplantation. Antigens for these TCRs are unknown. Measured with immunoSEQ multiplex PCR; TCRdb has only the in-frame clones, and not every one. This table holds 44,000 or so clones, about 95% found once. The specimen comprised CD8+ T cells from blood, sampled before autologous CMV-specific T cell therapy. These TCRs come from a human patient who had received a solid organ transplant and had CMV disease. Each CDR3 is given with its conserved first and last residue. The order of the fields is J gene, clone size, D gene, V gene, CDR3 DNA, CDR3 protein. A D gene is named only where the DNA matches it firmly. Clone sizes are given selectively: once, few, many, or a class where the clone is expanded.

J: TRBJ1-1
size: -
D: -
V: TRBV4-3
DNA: TGCGCCAGCAGCCCCCGACAGATGAACACTGAAGCTTTCTTT
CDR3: CASSPRQMNTEAFF

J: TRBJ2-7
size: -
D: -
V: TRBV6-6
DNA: TGTGCCAGCAGTTACCGGGACGGACCAACCTACGAGCAGTACTTC
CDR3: CASSYRDGPTYEQYF

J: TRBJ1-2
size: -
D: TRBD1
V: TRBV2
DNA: TGTGCCAGCAGTGAAGAGGACAGGGCGGCGGATGGCTACACCTTC
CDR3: CASSEEDRAADGYTF

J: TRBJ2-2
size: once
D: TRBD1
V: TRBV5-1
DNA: TGCGCCAGCAGCTTGGACCCCGGACAGGGGAAGGACACCGGGGAGCTGTTTTTT
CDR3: CASSLDPGQGKDTGELFF

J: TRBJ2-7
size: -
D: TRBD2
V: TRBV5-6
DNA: TGTGCCAGCAGCTGGACTAGCGGGTCCTACGAGCAGTACTTC
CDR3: CASSWTSGSYEQYF

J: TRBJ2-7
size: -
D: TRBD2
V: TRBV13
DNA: TGTGCCAGCAGCTTAACTAGCGGGGGGGACTACGAGCAGTACTTC
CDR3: CASSLTSGGDYEQYF

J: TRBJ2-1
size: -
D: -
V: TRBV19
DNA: TGTGCCAGTAGTATAGGATCAGGGTCCTACAATGAGCAGTTCTTC
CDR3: CASSIGSGSYNEQFF

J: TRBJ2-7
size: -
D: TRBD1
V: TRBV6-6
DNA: TGTGCCAGCAGTCCCCGGACAGGGAACGCTGGCGAGCAGTACTTC
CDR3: CASSPRTGNAGEQYF

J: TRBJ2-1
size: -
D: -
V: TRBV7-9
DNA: TGTGCCAGCAGCTTATCAGAGCAGTTCTTC
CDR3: CASSLSEQFF

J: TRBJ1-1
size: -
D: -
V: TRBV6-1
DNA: TGTGCCAGCGGTGGGGGAATGAACACTGAAGCTTTCTTT
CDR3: CASGGGMNTEAFF

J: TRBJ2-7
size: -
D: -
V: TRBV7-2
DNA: TGTGCCAGCAGCTCAGGGATGACGGTCTACGAGCAGTACTTC
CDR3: CASSSGMTVYEQYF

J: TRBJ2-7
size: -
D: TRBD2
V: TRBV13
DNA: TGTGCCAGCAGCTTTGGCTCAACTAGCGGTGCGACCTACGAGCAGTACTTC
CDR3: CASSFGSTSGATYEQYF

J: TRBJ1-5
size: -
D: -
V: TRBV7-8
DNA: TGTGCCAGCAGCTTAGGGGATCAGCCCCAGCATTTT
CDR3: CASSLGDQPQHF

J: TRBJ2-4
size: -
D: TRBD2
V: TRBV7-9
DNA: TGTGCCAGCAGCCTACTAGCGGAGGACATTCAGTACTTC
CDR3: CASSLLAEDIQYF

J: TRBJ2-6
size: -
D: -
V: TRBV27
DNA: TGTGCCAGCAGTTTTACCAGTAGCTCTGGGGCCAACGTCCTGACTTTC
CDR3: CASSFTSSSGANVLTF

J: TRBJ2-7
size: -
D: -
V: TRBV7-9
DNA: TGTGCCAGCAGCCACGGCGGCCTAGTAATGTCCTACGAGCAGTACTTC
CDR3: CASSHGGLVMSYEQYF

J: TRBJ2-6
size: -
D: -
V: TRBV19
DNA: TGTGCCAGTAGACAAGGAGACGACGGGATCGGTGGGGCCAACGTCCTGACTTTC
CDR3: CASRQGDDGIGGANVLTF

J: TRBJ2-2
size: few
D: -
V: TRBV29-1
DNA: TGCAGCGTTGGGGGGGACACCGGGGAGCTGTTTTTT
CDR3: CSVGGDTGELFF

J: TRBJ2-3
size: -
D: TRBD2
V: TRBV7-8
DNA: TGTGCCAGCAGCCGACCTCTAGCGGGGGACTACACAGATACGCAGTATTTT
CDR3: CASSRPLAGDYTDTQYF

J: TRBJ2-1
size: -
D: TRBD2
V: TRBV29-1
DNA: TGCAGCCCGGGGACTAGCGGTGAGCAGTTCTTC
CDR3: CSPGTSGEQFF

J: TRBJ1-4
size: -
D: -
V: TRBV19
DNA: TGTGCCAGTACGAGAGGGGAAAATGAAAAACTGTTTTTT
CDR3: CASTRGENEKLFF